This T cell receptor beta chain was recovered during a study of blood T cell repertoires in COVID-19. Generated by immunoSEQ multiplex PCR, the TCRdb table keeps only in-frame clones and is missing some. The repertoire includes about 57,000 clones, about 80% of them detected once, and around 22% sits in the top ten. The specimen was peripheral blood. This TCR was recovered from a woman in her fifties or sixties with acute or convalescent COVID-19.

As DNA, the CDR3 is TGTGCCAGCAGCCCTAACTTCGACAGTCAAGCCGCCTACGAGCAGTACTTC. Its translation: CASSPNFDSQAAYEQYF. This chain links TRBV6-2 or TRBV6-3 with TRBJ2-7; D perhaps matches TRBD1 (5 bases). Deletions cut 6 bases from V and 2 bases from J, with 23 bases between. This CDR3 region has 17 residues. Germline V gives CDR1 MNHEY, CDR2 SVGEGT.